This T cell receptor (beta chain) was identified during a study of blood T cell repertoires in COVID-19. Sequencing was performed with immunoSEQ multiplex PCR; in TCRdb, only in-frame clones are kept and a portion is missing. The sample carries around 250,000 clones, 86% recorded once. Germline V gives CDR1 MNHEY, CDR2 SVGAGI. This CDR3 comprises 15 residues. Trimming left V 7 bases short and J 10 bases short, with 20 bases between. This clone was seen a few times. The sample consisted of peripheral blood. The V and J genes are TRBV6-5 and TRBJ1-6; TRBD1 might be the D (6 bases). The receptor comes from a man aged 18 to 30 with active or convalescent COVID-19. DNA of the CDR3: TGTGCCAGCACCCGGACAGTTGCGATGCGGTCACCCCTCCACTTT. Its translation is CASTRTVAMRSPLHF.